The 26 T cell receptor beta chains reported below all come from one sample, sequenced in a study of blood T cell repertoires in COVID-19. Method: immunoSEQ multiplex PCR; TCRdb's copy keeps in-frame clones and lacks some. The data contain approximately 480,000 clones, roughly 89% of them singletons. The source material was peripheral blood. These receptors were collected from a man younger than 35 with COVID-19, enrolled during active disease.

The J gene is TRBJ1-1, the V gene TRBV6-5; perhaps TRBD1 as D (5 bases). The germline CDR1 and CDR2 sequences are MNHEY and SVGAGI. CDR3 size: 15 residues. V lost 6 bases, J lost 1 base, and 15 bases lay in between. The CDR3 bases are TGTGCCAGCAGCCCCGGCGGGGGACGGAACACTGAAGCTTTCTTT. It encodes CASSPGGGRNTEAFF.

The chain joins TRBV5-5 to TRBJ2-7, with 9 nucleotides matching TRBD1. The CDR3 spans 16 residues. CDR1 SGHKS and CDR2 YYEKEE come from the germline V gene (reference sequence). Trimming took 4 bases from V and 1 from J; bases not matched to a gene: 9. CDR3 protein: CASSTGGGALSYEQYF. The CDR3 DNA follows: TGTGCCAGCAGCACAGGGGGCGGCGCATTATCCTACGAGCAGTACTTC.

This clone was detected only a few times. The gene calls are TRBV5-4 and TRBJ2-2; 10 bases are a match to TRBD1. The CDR3 sequence is 17 residues long. Germline CDR1 and CDR2: SGHNT and YYREEE (reference sequence). The junction had 8 bases not matched to a gene; V was cut back by 1 base and J by 5 bases. This chain's CDR3 is CASSLQGDRGKTGELFF. The CDR3 coding sequence is TGTGCCAGCAGCTTGCAAGGGGACAGGGGTAAAACCGGGGAGCTGTTTTTT.

The V gene is TRBV24-1, the J gene TRBJ1-2; 8 nucleotides match TRBD1. The germline V gene has CDR1 KGHDR and CDR2 SFDVKD. With V trimmed by 4 bases and J by 2 bases, 2 bases remained unmatched. This CDR3 is built from 14 residues. DNA for the CDR3: TGTGCCACCAGTGAACCAGGGGGCAACTATGGCTACACCTTC. Encoded protein: CATSEPGGNYGYTF.

This clone showed up just once. The rearrangement uses TRBV5-1 and TRBJ1-4; tentative D call: TRBD1 (6 bases). The germline gives CDR1 SGHRS, CDR2 YFSETQ. Trimming cost V 0 bases and J 5 bases, with 20 bases left between them. This CDR3 is 18 amino acids long. This CDR3 is CASSLVGLLRGTNEKLFF. CDR3 coding DNA: TGCGCCAGCAGCTTGGTGGGGTTACTCAGGGGCACAAATGAAAAACTGTTTTTT. Drawing the rest from reference TRBV5-1 and TRBJ1-4, the complete variable domain is KAGVTQTPRYLIKTRGQQVTLSCSPISGHRSVSWYQQTPGQGLQFLFEYFSETQRNKGNFPGRFSGRQFSNSRSEMNVSTLELGDSALYLCASSLVGLLRGTNEKLFFGSGTQLSVL.

The chain uses TRBV7-8 and TRBJ1-4, with 9 nucleotides matching TRBD1. The germline gives CDR1 SGHVS, CDR2 FQNEAQ. The CDR3 is 15 amino acids. The V segment lost 5 bases and the J segment 1 base; nucleotides outside the gene matches: 2. The CDR3: CASSKDRGTNEKLFF. The DNA for the CDR3 is TGTGCCAGCAGCAAGGACAGGGGAACTAATGAAAAACTGTTTTTT. The full variable domain, rest sourced from reference TRBV7-8 and TRBJ1-4, is GAGVSQSPRYKVAKRGQDVALRCDPISGHVSLFWYQQALGQGPEFLTYFQNEAQLDKSGLPSDRFFAERPEGSVSTLKIQRTQQEDSAVYLCASSKDRGTNEKLFFGSGTQLSVL.

The chain uses TRBV2 and TRBJ1-5; TRBD1 might be the D (5 bases). CDR1 and CDR2 (germline): SNHLY, FYNNEI. The length of the CDR3 is 15 residues. The germline V and J ends were trimmed by 4 bases and 2 bases, with 12 bases remaining between them. Here the CDR3 reads CASSARVIGNQPQHF. DNA for the CDR3: TGTGCCAGCAGTGCCAGGGTAATTGGCAATCAGCCCCAGCATTTT.

The V gene is TRBV10-3, the J gene TRBJ1-2, with TRBD1 matching over 9 bases. The CDR3 covers 14 residues. Germline assignment: CDR1 ENHRY and CDR2 SYGVKD. J was trimmed by 2 bases and V by 4 bases; bases with no gene match: 2. The CDR3 here is CAISGTGDNYGYTF. Here the CDR3 DNA reads TGTGCCATCAGTGGGACAGGGGACAACTATGGCTACACCTTC.

This clone was seen once. The gene calls are TRBV5-8 and TRBJ2-1, with D perhaps TRBD2 (6 bases). V was pared by 0 bases and J by 5 bases, with 9 bases between. This CDR3 has 14 amino acids. CDR1 is SGHTS, CDR2 YDEGEE, per germline. This CDR3 reads CASSLGLVDNEQFF. The DNA for the CDR3 is TGTGCCAGCAGCTTGGGACTAGTTGACAATGAGCAGTTCTTC.

CDR3 sequence: CASSWRTSGRDTQYF. CDR3 in DNA: TGTGCCAGCAGCTGGAGGACTAGCGGTAGAGATACGCAGTATTTT. This rearrangement joins TRBV5-5 to TRBJ2-3, with 10 positions matching TRBD2. This CDR3 comprises 15 residues. The V and J ends lost 3 bases and 5 bases, in that order; junction bases with no gene match: 6. In germline, CDR1 is SGHKS, CDR2 YYEKEE (reference sequence).

The V and J genes are TRBV15 and TRBJ1-6; D gene uncertain. The germline V and J ends were trimmed by 1 base and 8 bases, with 12 bases remaining between them. Germline-derived CDR1 and CDR2 are LNHNV and YYDKDF (reference sequence). The CDR3 has 15 residues. This chain's CDR3 is CATSRGVGEYSPLHF. CDR3 coding DNA: TGTGCCACCAGCAGAGGGGTCGGGGAATATTCACCCCTCCACTTT.

This chain uses TRBV27 with TRBJ2-7, with 7 bases aligning to TRBD1. The germline V gene has CDR1 MNHEY and CDR2 SMNVEV (reference sequence). This CDR3 has 15 amino acids. Unmatched junction bases numbered 16, after V lost 8 bases and J lost 6 bases. This CDR3 reads CASRQFRDSLSEQYF. CDR3 sequence (DNA): TGTGCCAGCCGACAATTCCGGGACAGTCTTAGCGAGCAGTACTTC.

This rearrangement joins TRBV7-8 to TRBJ2-2, with 8 bases lining up with TRBD1. This CDR3 is built from 15 residues. From germline, CDR1 is SGHVS and CDR2 FQNEAQ. V dropped 5 bases and J dropped 4; count of bases not matched to a gene: 6. CDR3 amino acids: CASSRQTGGTGELFF. CDR3 sequence (DNA): TGTGCCAGCAGCCGCCAAACAGGGGGCACCGGGGAGCTGTTTTTT.

The chain joins TRBV5-6 to TRBJ2-1, with D unclear. With 0 bases removed from V and 2 bases from J, the gap between germline ends came to 9 bases. Germline CDR1 and CDR2: SGHDT and YYEEEE. The CDR3 length is 15 residues. CDR3 DNA: TGTGCCAGCAGCTTGGCTGGAGTTCCCTACAATGAGCAGTTCTTC. Its translation: CASSLAGVPYNEQFF.

The CDR3 region is CASSPGTSGEGGYNEQFF. Here the CDR3 DNA reads TGTGCCAGCAGCCCTGGGACTAGCGGGGAGGGGGGGTACAATGAGCAGTTCTTC. This chain links TRBV6-2 or TRBV6-3 with TRBJ2-1, with 13 bases fitting TRBD2. Germline V gene lookup returns CDR1 MNHEY and CDR2 SVGEGT. The length of the CDR3 is 18 residues. The V gene end was trimmed by 6 bases and the J gene end by 4 bases; junction bases not matched to a gene: 12.

The gene calls are TRBV11-2 and TRBJ2-1, with TRBD2 matching 13 bases. The CDR3 runs 14 residues. Germline values: CDR1 SGHAT, CDR2 FQNNGV. Trimming cost V 6 bases and J 8 bases; bases outside gene matches: 4. The CDR3 DNA reads TGTGCCAGCAGACTAGCGGGGGGGGCCGATGAGCAGTTCTTC. Amino acid sequence: CASRLAGGADEQFF.

The chain has TRBV12-3 or TRBV12-4 and TRBJ2-1; 7 bases align to TRBD2. Losses at the gene ends were 5 bases for V and 9 bases for J; bases not matched to a gene: 7. The CDR3 is 13 amino acids. The DNA of the CDR3 is TGTGCCAGCAGTCTGACTAGCTTCGGTGAGCAGTTCTTC. Amino acids: CASSLTSFGEQFF.

The V and J genes are TRBV2 and TRBJ1-4, with D possibly matching TRBD1 (5 bases). Trimming shortened V by 6 bases and J by 5 bases, and 10 bases separated the two germline ends. Germline CDR1 SNHLY, CDR2 FYNNEI. The CDR3 extends over 13 amino acids. This CDR3 reads CASRGQVNEKLFF. CDR3 nucleotide sequence: TGTGCCAGCAGAGGACAAGTAAATGAAAAACTGTTTTTT.

As DNA, the CDR3 is TGTGCCAGCAGCTGGGACATGAACACTGAAGCTTTCTTT. Translated: CASSWDMNTEAFF. This chain connects TRBV5-6 to TRBJ1-1, with a tentative D call TRBD1 (6 bases). The ends were cut back, 3 bases at V and 0 bases at J, with 6 bases in the middle. The CDR3 loop spans 13 amino acids. Germline V gene data show CDR1 as SGHDT and CDR2 as YYEEEE.

The J gene is TRBJ2-5, the V gene TRBV7-2, with D possibly matching TRBD2 (6 bases). Germline CDR1 is SGHTA and CDR2 is FQGNSA. The V end was cut by 1 base, the J end by 5 bases, with 8 bases between. This CDR3 spans 13 amino acids. This CDR3 reads CASSLGRGETQYF. In DNA form, the CDR3 reads TGTGCCAGCAGCTTAGGACGGGGGGAGACCCAGTACTTC.

The chain has TRBV5-8 and TRBJ1-5; D is undetermined. The CDR3 is 17 amino acids. Trimming stripped 2 bases from V and 3 bases from J, with 18 bases between. Germline V gene lookup returns CDR1 SGHTS and CDR2 YDEGEE. The CDR3 is CASSFGLGPTPNQPQHF. CDR3 nucleotides: TGTGCCAGCAGCTTTGGATTGGGCCCCACCCCCAATCAGCCCCAGCATTTT.

This chain links TRBV21-1 with TRBJ2-5; TRBD2 is the table's D call and was not checked against the DNA. TRBV21-1 is an annotated pseudogene. The CDR3 has 14 residues. DNA for the CDR3: TGTGCCAGCAGCAAATGGGGGGACCAAGAGACCCAGTACTTC. It translates to CASSKWGDQETQYF.

A note on this clone: This sample includes further DNA sequences coding for the same CDR3. The chain is built from TRBV18 and TRBJ1-5; 7 bases fit TRBD1. After removal of 6 bases from V and 2 bases from J, the junction contained 4 bases not matched to a gene. Germline loops: CDR1 KGHSH, CDR2 LQKENI. This CDR3 is 14 amino acids long. The CDR3: CASSGQGGNQPQHF. CDR3 nucleotides: TGTGCCAGCTCGGGGCAGGGGGGCAATCAGCCCCAGCATTTT.

The chain employs TRBV2 and TRBJ2-1; 13 positions agree with TRBD2. V lost 2 bases, J lost 9 bases, and 4 bases stayed unmatched. The CDR3 covers 15 residues. From germline, CDR1 is SNHLY and CDR2 FYNNEI. CDR3 sequence reads: CASSELLAGGFEQFF. For the CDR3, the DNA is TGTGCCAGCAGTGAACTACTAGCGGGAGGGTTTGAGCAGTTCTTC.

V gene TRBV3-1 (or the pseudogene TRBV3-2) combines with J gene TRBJ1-4; D ambiguous. V shed 6 bases and J shed 10 bases, with 15 bases lying between them. The germline CDR1 and CDR2 sequences are LGHDT and YNNKEL (reference sequence). This CDR3 is built from 13 residues. The CDR3: CASRNYGEGKLFF. CDR3 DNA: TGTGCCAGCAGAAACTACGGGGAGGGAAAACTGTTTTTT.

The chain couples TRBV9 to TRBJ2-6; D gene uncertain. V was cut by 4 bases and J by 4 bases, with 9 bases left in between. The length of the CDR3 is 14 residues. CDR1 is SGDLS, CDR2 YYNGEE, per germline. The CDR3 loop reads CASSPPVGANVLTF. DNA of the CDR3: TGTGCCAGCAGCCCCCCCGTCGGGGCCAACGTCCTGACTTTC.